The rows below give T cell receptor beta chains drawn from one sample of a study of blood T cell repertoires in COVID-19. Produced via immunoSEQ multiplex PCR; TCRdb's table is partial and in-frame only. The table shows around 150,000 clones, with around 80% occurring only once. The sequencing sample was made of peripheral blood. The receptors originated from a woman of 80 years or more with acute or convalescent COVID-19. The CDR3 runs from the conserved cysteine through the conserved F or W. Fields, in order: clone size, J gene, D gene, V gene, CDR3 length, CDR3 protein, CDR3 DNA. A D gene is named only where the DNA matches it firmly. A row's size may be missing; if present it is once, few, many or a size class.

>once|TRBJ2-3|TRBD2|TRBV10-3|15
CAIRVSSGRTDTQYF
TGTGCCATCCGAGTGTCTAGCGGGAGAACAGATACGCAGTATTTT
>.|TRBJ2-7|.|TRBV30|12
CAWKRGIYEQYF
TGTGCCTGGAAACGGGGTATTTACGAGCAGTACTTC
>.|TRBJ2-7|TRBD2|TRBV6-6|13
CASSYGGSYEQYF
TGTGCCAGCAGTTACGGCGGGAGCTACGAGCAGTACTTC
>.|TRBJ1-2|.|TRBV14|12
CASSQGLYGYTF
TGTGCCAGCAGCCAGGGCCTCTATGGCTACACCTTC
>medium-sized|TRBJ2-1|TRBD2|TRBV14|15
CASSLGLGEGYEQFF
TGTGCCAGCAGCCTGGGACTAGGTGAGGGGTATGAGCAGTTCTTC
>.|TRBJ2-3|TRBD2|TRBV10-3|16
CAISEVVAGVTDTQYF
TGTGCCATCAGTGAGGTGGTAGCGGGAGTAACAGATACGCAGTATTTT
>.|TRBJ2-5|TRBD2|TRBV9|14
CASNRGLAQETQYF
TGTGCCAGCAACCGAGGACTAGCCCAAGAGACCCAGTACTTC
>.|TRBJ2-7|TRBD2|TRBV3-1/TRBV3-2|14
CASSPRLAGYEQYF
TGTGCCAGCAGCCCCCGACTAGCGGGCTACGAGCAGTACTTC
>.|TRBJ2-1|TRBD1|TRBV7-6|14
CASSLGTGVLEQFF
TGTGCCAGCAGCTTGGGGACAGGGGTCCTTGAGCAGTTCTTC
>.|TRBJ1-4|.|TRBV11-2|15
CASSLGWQRNEKLFF
TGTGCCAGCAGCTTAGGGTGGCAGCGAAATGAAAAACTGTTTTTT
>.|TRBJ1-1|.|TRBV30|12
CAWSMRNTEAFF
TGTGCCTGGAGTATGAGGAACACTGAAGCTTTCTTT
>.|TRBJ2-7|TRBD1|TRBV5-6|15
CASSFGQGSSYEQYF
TGTGCCAGCAGCTTCGGACAGGGGAGCTCCTACGAGCAGTACTTC
>.|TRBJ1-2|.|TRBV10-2|12
CASSEIGDGYTF
TGCGCCAGCAGTGAGATCGGGGATGGCTACACCTTC
>few|TRBJ1-1|TRBD1|TRBV30|14
CAFTPRGRGTEAFF
TGTGCCTTCACCCCCAGGGGGCGAGGAACTGAAGCTTTCTTT
>.|TRBJ2-7|.|TRBV19|13
CASSPGYSYEQYF
TGTGCCAGTAGCCCAGGTTATTCCTACGAGCAGTACTTC
>.|TRBJ2-7|.|TRBV29-1|14
CSVSQGASGHEQYF
TGCAGCGTTTCACAGGGGGCTAGCGGGCACGAGCAGTACTTC
>.|TRBJ1-1|.|TRBV19|16
CASSPRTRGWNTEAFF
TGTGCCAGTAGTCCACGGACGCGGGGGTGGAACACTGAAGCTTTCTTT
>few|TRBJ1-6|.|TRBV5-1|17
CASSLAGGPGFNSPLHF
TGCGCCAGCAGCTTGGCGGGGGGGCCGGGGTTCAATTCACCCCTCCACTTT
>.|TRBJ2-1|.|TRBV2|15
CASSEGLSSYNEQFF
TGTGCCAGCAGTGAAGGTCTCAGCTCCTACAATGAGCAGTTCTTC
>.|TRBJ1-3|TRBD1|TRBV2|17
CASGLKATGVSGNTIYF
TGTGCCAGCGGGTTGAAGGCGACAGGGGTCTCTGGAAACACCATATATTTT
>.|TRBJ1-1|.|TRBV6-2/TRBV6-3|13
CASSLNRITEAFF
TGTGCCAGCAGTCTCAACAGGATCACTGAAGCTTTCTTT
>.|TRBJ1-1|.|TRBV2|15
CASSPGQPGTTEAFF
TGTGCCAGCAGTCCTGGACAACCCGGGACAACTGAAGCTTTCTTT
>.|TRBJ1-2|TRBD1|TRBV30|14
CASEPGQVNYGYTF
TGTGCCTCAGAACCGGGACAGGTTAACTATGGCTACACCTTC
>.|TRBJ1-4|TRBD1|TRBV11-2|16
CASSLDFGTGEEKLFF
TGTGCCAGCAGCTTAGATTTCGGGACAGGAGAGGAAAAACTGTTTTTT
>.|TRBJ1-2|.|TRBV30|11
CAWSKEYGYTF
TGTGCCTGGAGTAAAGAGTATGGCTACACCTTC
>.|TRBJ2-7|TRBD1|TRBV19|14
CASSVGQVSYEQYF
TGTGCCAGTAGTGTGGGACAGGTCTCCTACGAGCAGTACTTC
>once|TRBJ2-3|.|TRBV21-1|17
CASSKSRLAGEVDTQYF
TGTGCCAGCAGCAAATCGAGATTAGCGGGGGAGGTAGATACGCAGTATTTT
>once|TRBJ1-5|.|TRBV6-5|13
CASQRGDNQPQHF
TGTGCCAGCCAACGGGGGGACAATCAGCCCCAGCATTTT
>.|TRBJ2-1|TRBD2|TRBV19|13
CASSWTSGNEQFF
TGTGCCAGTAGTTGGACTAGCGGCAATGAGCAGTTCTTC
>.|TRBJ1-2|.|TRBV19|15
CASSIPIEEYKGYTF
TGTGCCAGTAGTATCCCCATTGAGGAGTACAAAGGCTACACCTTC
>few|TRBJ2-1|.|TRBV29-1|13
CSVEIYRRNEQFF
TGCAGCGTTGAGATTTACAGGCGCAATGAGCAGTTCTTC
>.|TRBJ2-5|.|TRBV14|12
CASSLRGETQYF
TGTGCCAGCAGCCTCAGGGGAGAGACCCAGTACTTC
>.|TRBJ1-2|.|TRBV3-1/TRBV3-2|14
CASSLAVGQKGYTF
TGTGCCAGCAGCCTCGCCGTGGGCCAAAAAGGCTACACCTTC
>.|TRBJ2-3|.|TRBV9|16
CASSGGRGQMADTQYF
TGTGCCAGCAGCGGGGGGCGGGGACAGATGGCAGATACGCAGTATTTT
>.|TRBJ2-7|.|TRBV7-9|15
CASRKSDRMDYEQYF
TGTGCCAGCAGAAAATCCGACAGGATGGACTACGAGCAGTACTTC
>few|TRBJ1-2|.|TRBV27|14
CASSSQQTGRGYTF
TGTGCCAGCAGTTCTCAACAAACAGGGAGAGGCTACACCTTC
>.|TRBJ2-2|TRBD2|TRBV4-1|17
CASSRELAGGRTGELFF
TGCGCCAGCAGCCGGGAACTAGCGGGAGGTAGGACCGGGGAGCTGTTTTTT
>.|TRBJ2-1|TRBD2|TRBV14|15
CASSSGAGGNNEQFF
TGTGCCAGCAGCTCCGGAGCGGGAGGGAATAATGAGCAGTTCTTC
>.|TRBJ2-6|TRBD2|TRBV6-2/TRBV6-3|18
CASSLLSGGLPGANVLTF
TGTGCCAGCAGCCTACTTAGCGGGGGCCTGCCTGGGGCCAACGTCCTGACTTTC
>.|TRBJ2-2|TRBD2|TRBV4-1|14
CASSQLAGGGELFF
TGCGCCAGCAGCCAACTAGCGGGAGGGGGGGAGCTGTTTTTT
>.|TRBJ2-1|TRBD2|TRBV6-5|15
CASSMGGLAGDEQFF
TGTGCCAGCAGCATGGGGGGACTAGCGGGAGATGAGCAGTTCTTC
>.|TRBJ2-2|TRBD1|TRBV12-5|17
CASGPSQGRSNTGELFF
TGTGCTAGTGGACCCTCACAGGGGCGATCTAACACCGGGGAGCTGTTTTTT
>.|TRBJ1-3|.|TRBV9|15
CASSVDPSSGNTIYF
TGTGCCAGCAGCGTAGATCCGTCCTCTGGAAACACCATATATTTT
>few|TRBJ1-2|.|TRBV27|15
CASSLYEGWVNGYTF
TGTGCCAGCAGTTTATATGAGGGTTGGGTGAATGGCTACACCTTC
>.|TRBJ2-7|.|TRBV3-1/TRBV3-2|14
CASSQDPGIYEQYF
TGTGCCAGCAGCCAAGACCCAGGGATTTACGAGCAGTACTTC
>.|TRBJ1-2|.|TRBV27|15
CASSAEGVTNYGYTF
TGTGCCAGCAGTGCCGAAGGGGTCACTAACTATGGCTACACCTTC
>few|TRBJ1-5|TRBD1|TRBV4-1|16
CASSPTDRVGNQPQHF
TGCGCCAGCAGCCCTACCGACAGGGTTGGCAATCAGCCCCAGCATTTT
>.|TRBJ2-5|TRBD2|TRBV27|15
CASSLAGGGGETQYF
TGTGCCAGCAGTTTAGCGGGAGGCGGAGGAGAGACCCAGTACTTC
>.|TRBJ1-4|TRBD1|TRBV2|14
CASREGAANEKLFF
TGTGCCAGCAGGGAGGGGGCGGCTAATGAAAAACTGTTTTTT
>.|TRBJ2-7|TRBD1|TRBV18|14
CASSPTGTDYEQYF
TGTGCCAGCTCACCGACAGGGACCGACTACGAGCAGTACTTC
>.|TRBJ2-2|.|TRBV6-6|15
CASTQIQGNTGELFF
TGTGCCAGCACCCAAATTCAGGGCAACACCGGGGAGCTGTTTTTT
>.|TRBJ2-7|.|TRBV5-4|14
CASSLGGNSYEQYF
TGTGCCAGCAGCTTGGGGGGCAACTCCTACGAGCAGTACTTC
>.|TRBJ2-7|.|TRBV9|14
CASTPLGSSYEQYF
TGTGCCAGCACCCCATTAGGGAGCTCCTACGAGCAGTACTTC
>.|TRBJ2-7|.|TRBV11-2|16
CASSKRLTGTLNEQYF
TGTGCCAGCAGCAAAAGGCTAACCGGGACACTAAACGAGCAGTACTTC
>.|TRBJ2-3|.|TRBV28|14
CASSLPSSTDTQYF
TGTGCCAGCAGTTTGCCTAGTAGCACAGATACGCAGTATTTT
>.|TRBJ1-6|.|TRBV6-5|12
CASGLGESPLHF
TGTGCCAGCGGGCTTGGGGAGTCACCCCTCCACTTT
>.|TRBJ2-7|.|TRBV5-1|15
CASAGSSGPSYEQYF
TGCGCCAGCGCGGGGAGTAGCGGCCCCTCCTACGAGCAGTACTTC
>.|TRBJ2-5|TRBD2|TRBV5-4|18
CASSLGGLAGGSRETQYF
TGTGCCAGCAGCTTGGGTGGACTAGCGGGAGGATCGCGAGAGACCCAGTACTTC
>.|TRBJ2-7|TRBD1|TRBV11-2|15
CASSLQGTDSYEQYF
TGTGCCAGCAGCTTACAGGGGACAGACTCCTACGAGCAGTACTTC